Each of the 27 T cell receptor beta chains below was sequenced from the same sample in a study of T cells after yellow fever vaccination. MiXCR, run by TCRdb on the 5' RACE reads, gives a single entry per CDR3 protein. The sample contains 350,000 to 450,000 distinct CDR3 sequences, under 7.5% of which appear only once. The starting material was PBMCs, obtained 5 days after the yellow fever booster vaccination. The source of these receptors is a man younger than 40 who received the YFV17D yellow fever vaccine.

CDR3 loop: CSARWGAADTQYF. CDR3 in DNA: TGCAGTGCTAGATGGGGGGCCGCAGATACGCAGTATTTT. This chain connects TRBV20-1 to TRBJ2-3; perhaps D is TRBD1 or TRBD2 (6 bases each). Germline V gene sequence: CDR1 DFQATT, CDR2 SNEGSKA (reference sequence). The CDR3 is made up of 13 amino acids. Deletions cut 2 bases from V and 4 bases from J, with 10 bases between.

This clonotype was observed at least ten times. The CDR3 DNA reads as TGTGCCAGCAGCTGGGAGCAGTTCTTC. Its protein is CASSWEQFF. This sequence joins TRBV7-9 and TRBJ2-1; no clear D gene. The CDR3 has 9 amino acids. V shed 4 bases and J shed 10 bases, with 2 bases lying between them. Germline-derived CDR1 and CDR2 are SEHNR and FQNEAQ (reference sequence).

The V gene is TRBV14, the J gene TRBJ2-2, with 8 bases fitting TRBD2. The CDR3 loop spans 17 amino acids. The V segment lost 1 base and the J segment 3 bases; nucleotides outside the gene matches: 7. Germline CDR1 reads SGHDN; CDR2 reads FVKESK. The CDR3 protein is CASSQGVKRGYTGELFF. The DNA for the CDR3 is TGTGCCAGCAGCCAAGGTGTGAAGCGGGGGTACACCGGGGAGCTGTTTTTT.

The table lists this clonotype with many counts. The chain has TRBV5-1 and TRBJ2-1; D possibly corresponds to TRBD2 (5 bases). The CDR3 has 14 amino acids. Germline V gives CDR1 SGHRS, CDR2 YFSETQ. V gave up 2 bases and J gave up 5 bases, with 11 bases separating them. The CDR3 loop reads CASSFRTYNNEQFF. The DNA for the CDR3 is TGCGCCAGCAGCTTCAGGACTTACAACAATGAGCAGTTCTTC.

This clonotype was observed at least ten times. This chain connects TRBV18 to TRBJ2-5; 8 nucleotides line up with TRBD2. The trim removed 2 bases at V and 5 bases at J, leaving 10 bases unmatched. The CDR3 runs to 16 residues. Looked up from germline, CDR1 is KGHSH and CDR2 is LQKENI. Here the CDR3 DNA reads TGTGCCAGCTCACCAGGGCAAGCGGGAGTCGGGGAGACCCAGTACTTC. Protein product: CASSPGQAGVGETQYF.

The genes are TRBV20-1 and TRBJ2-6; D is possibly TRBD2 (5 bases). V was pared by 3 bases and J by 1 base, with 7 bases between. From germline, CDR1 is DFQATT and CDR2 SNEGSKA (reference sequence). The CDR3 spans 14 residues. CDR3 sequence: CSASRGSGANVLTF. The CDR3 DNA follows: TGCAGTGCTAGTCGGGGTTCTGGGGCCAACGTCCTGACTTTC.

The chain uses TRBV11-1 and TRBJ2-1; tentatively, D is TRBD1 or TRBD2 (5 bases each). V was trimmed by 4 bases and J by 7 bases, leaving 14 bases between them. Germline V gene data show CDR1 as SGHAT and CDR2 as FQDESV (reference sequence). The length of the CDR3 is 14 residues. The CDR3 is CASSWDVLMNEQFF. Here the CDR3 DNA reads TGTGCCAGCAGCTGGGACGTCCTTATGAATGAGCAGTTCTTC.

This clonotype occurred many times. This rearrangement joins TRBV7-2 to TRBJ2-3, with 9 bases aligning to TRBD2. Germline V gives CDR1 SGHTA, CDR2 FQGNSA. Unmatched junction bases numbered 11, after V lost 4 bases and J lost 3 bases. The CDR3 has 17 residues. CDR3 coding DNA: TGTGCCAGCAGCTATGGTACCGGGACTAGCAGTACAGATACGCAGTATTTT. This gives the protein CASSYGTGTSSTDTQYF. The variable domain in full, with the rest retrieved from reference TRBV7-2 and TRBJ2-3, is GAGVSQSPSNKVTEKGKDVELRCDPISGHTALYWYRQSLGQGLEFLIYFQGNSAPDKSGLPSDRFSAERTGGSVSTLTIQRTQQEDSAVYLCASSYGTGTSSTDTQYFGPGTRLTVL.

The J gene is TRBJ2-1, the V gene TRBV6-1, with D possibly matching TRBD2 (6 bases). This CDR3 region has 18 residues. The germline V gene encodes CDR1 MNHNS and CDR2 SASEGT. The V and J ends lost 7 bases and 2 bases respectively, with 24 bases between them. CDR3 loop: CASTPPGRERIAYNEQFF. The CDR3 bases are TGTGCCAGCACCCCTCCGGGTCGGGAGAGGATAGCCTACAATGAGCAGTTCTTC.

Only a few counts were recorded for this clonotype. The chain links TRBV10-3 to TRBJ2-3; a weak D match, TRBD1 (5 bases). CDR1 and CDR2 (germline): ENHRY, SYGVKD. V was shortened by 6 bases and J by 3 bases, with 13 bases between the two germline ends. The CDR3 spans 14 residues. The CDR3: CAIRSGPGTDTQYF. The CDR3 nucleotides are TGTGCCATCAGGTCCGGACCAGGGACAGATACGCAGTATTTT.

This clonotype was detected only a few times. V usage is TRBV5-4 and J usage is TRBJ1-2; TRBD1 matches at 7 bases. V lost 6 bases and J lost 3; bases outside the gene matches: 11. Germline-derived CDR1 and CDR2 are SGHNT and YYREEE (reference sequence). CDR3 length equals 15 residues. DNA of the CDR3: TGTGCCAGCATACCCCAGGGGGGGGACCACTATGGCTACACCTTC. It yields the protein CASIPQGGDHYGYTF.

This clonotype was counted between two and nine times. DNA for the CDR3: TGCGCCAGCAATGACGGGACAGGGATAGCAGAGGGCACAGATACGCAGTATTTT. It yields the protein CASNDGTGIAEGTDTQYF. The chain combines TRBV10-1 with TRBJ2-3; 9 nucleotides align to TRBD1. The V and J ends lost 7 bases and 1 base, in that order; junction bases with no gene match: 15. In germline, CDR1 is WNHNN, CDR2 SYGVQD (reference sequence). The CDR3 has 18 residues.

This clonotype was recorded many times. CDR3 loop: CSASEGPYEQYF. CDR3 nucleotide sequence: TGCAGTGCTAGCGAGGGACCCTACGAGCAGTACTTC. V is TRBV20-1 and J is TRBJ2-7; D is perhaps TRBD1 or TRBD2 (5 bases each). Trimming left V 3 bases short and J 2 bases short, with 8 bases between. The CDR3 runs to 12 residues. The germline gives CDR1 DFQATT, CDR2 SNEGSKA (reference sequence).

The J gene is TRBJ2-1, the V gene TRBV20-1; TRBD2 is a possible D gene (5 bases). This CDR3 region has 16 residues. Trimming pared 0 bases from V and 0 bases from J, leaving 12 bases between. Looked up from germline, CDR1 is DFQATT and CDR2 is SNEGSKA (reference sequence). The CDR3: CSARDRDGISYNEQFF. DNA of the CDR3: TGCAGTGCTAGAGATCGCGACGGGATCTCCTACAATGAGCAGTTCTTC.

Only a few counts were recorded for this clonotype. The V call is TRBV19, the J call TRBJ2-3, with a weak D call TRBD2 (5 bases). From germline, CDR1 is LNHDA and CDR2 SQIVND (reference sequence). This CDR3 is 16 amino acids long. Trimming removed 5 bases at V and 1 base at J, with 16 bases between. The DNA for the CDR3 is TGTGCCAGTAGTCGTCCCGAGGGAGAGGGCACAGATACGCAGTATTTT. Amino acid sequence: CASSRPEGEGTDTQYF.

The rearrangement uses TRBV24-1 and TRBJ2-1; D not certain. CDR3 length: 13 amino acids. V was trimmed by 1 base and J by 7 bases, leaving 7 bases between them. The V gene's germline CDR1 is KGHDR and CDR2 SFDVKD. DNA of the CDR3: TGTGCCACCAGTGATTTAGTGACTAATGAGCAGTTCTTC. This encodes CATSDLVTNEQFF.

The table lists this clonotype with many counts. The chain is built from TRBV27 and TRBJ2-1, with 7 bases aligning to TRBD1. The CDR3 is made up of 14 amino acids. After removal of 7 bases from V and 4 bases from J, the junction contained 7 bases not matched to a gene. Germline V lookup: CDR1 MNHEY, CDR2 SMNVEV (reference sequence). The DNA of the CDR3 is TGTGCCAGCAAAAGACAGGGCGGGTACAATGAGCAGTTCTTC. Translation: CASKRQGGYNEQFF.

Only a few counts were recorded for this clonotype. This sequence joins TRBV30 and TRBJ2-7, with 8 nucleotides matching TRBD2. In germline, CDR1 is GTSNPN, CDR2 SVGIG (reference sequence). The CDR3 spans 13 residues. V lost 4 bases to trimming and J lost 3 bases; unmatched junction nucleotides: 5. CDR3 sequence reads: CAWTSGLIYEQYF. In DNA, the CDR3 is TGTGCCTGGACTAGCGGGCTTATCTACGAGCAGTACTTC. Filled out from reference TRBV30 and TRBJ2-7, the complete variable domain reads SQTIHQWPATLVQPVGSPLSLECTVEGTSNPNLYWYRQAAGRGLQLLFYSVGIGQISSEVPQNLSASRPQDRQFILSSKKLLLSDSGFYLCAWTSGLIYEQYFGPGTRLTVT.

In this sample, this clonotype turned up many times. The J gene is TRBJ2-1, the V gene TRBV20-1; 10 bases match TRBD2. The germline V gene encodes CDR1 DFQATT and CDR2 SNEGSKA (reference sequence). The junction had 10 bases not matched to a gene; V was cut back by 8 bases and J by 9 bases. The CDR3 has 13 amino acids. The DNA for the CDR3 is TGCAGTCCTACTAGCGGGATATTAAGTGAGCAGTTCTTC. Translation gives CSPTSGILSEQFF.

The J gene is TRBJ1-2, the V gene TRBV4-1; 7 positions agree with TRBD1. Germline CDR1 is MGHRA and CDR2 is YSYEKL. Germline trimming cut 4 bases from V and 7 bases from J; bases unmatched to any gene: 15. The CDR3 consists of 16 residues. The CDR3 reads CASSPGTVRLFVGYTF. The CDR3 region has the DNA TGCGCCAGCAGCCCGGGGACAGTTAGACTTTTTGTTGGCTACACCTTC.

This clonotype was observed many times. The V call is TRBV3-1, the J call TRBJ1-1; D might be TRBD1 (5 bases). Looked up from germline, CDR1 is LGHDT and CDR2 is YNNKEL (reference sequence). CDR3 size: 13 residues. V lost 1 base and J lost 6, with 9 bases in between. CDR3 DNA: TGTGCCAGCAGCCAAGGGGCGGGGGCTGAAGCTTTCTTT. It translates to CASSQGAGAEAFF. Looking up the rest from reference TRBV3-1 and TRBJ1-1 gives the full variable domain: DTAVSQTPKYLVTQMGNDKSIKCEQNLGHDTMYWYKQDSKKFLKIMFSYNNKELIINETVPNRFSPKSPDKAHLNLHINSLELGDSAVYFCASSQGAGAEAFFGQGTRLTVV.

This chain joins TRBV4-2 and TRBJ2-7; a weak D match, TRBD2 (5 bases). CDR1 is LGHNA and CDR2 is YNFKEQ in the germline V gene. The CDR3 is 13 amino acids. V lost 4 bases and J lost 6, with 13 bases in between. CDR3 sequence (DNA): TGTGCCAGCAGCCCCGGGGTACCCTGCGAGCAGTACTTC. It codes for CASSPGVPCEQYF.

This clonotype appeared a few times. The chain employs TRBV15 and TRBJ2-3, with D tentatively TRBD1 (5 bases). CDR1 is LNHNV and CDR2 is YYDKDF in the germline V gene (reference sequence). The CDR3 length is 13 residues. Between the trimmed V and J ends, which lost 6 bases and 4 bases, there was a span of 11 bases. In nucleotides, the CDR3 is TGTGCCACCAGGTCAAGGGGCGCAGATACGCAGTATTTT. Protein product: CATRSRGADTQYF.

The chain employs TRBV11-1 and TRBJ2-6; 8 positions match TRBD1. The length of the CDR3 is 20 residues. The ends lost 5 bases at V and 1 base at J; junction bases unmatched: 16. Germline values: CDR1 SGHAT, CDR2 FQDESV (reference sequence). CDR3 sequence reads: CASSPGWRQGALSGANVLTF. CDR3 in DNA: TGTGCCAGCAGCCCCGGATGGCGGCAGGGGGCGTTGTCTGGGGCCAACGTCCTGACTTTC.

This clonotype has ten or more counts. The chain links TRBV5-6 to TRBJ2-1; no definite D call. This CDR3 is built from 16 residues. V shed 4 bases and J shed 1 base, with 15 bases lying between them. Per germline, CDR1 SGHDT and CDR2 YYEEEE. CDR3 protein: CASSLLGSRSYNEQFF. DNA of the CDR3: TGTGCCAGCAGCCTGTTAGGTAGCAGATCCTACAATGAGCAGTTCTTC.

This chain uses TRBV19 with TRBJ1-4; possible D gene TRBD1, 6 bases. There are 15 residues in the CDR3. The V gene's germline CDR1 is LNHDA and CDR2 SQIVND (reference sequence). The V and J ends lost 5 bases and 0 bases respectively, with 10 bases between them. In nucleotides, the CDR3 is TGTGCCAGTAGTTTCCGACAGGCAACTAATGAAAAACTGTTTTTT. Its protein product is CASSFRQATNEKLFF.

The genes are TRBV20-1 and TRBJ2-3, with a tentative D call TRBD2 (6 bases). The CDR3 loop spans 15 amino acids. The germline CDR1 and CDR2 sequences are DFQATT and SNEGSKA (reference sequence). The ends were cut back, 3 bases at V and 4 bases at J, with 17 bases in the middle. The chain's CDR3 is CSARPIAEFPDTQYF. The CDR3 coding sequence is TGCAGTGCTAGGCCTATAGCGGAGTTCCCAGATACGCAGTATTTT.